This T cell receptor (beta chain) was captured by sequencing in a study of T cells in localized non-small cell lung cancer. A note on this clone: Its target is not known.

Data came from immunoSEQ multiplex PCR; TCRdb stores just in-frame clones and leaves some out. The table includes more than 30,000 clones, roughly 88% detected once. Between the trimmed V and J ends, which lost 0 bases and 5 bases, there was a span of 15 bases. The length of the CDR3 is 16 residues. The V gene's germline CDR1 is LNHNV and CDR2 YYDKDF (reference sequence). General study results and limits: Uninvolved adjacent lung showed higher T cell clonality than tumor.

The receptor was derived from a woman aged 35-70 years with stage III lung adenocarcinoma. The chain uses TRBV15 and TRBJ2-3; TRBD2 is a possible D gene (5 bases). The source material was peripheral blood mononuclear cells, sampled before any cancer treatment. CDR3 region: CATSRDNPLRGDTQYF. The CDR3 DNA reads TGTGCCACCAGCAGAGATAATCCCCTACGGGGAGATACGCAGTATTTT.